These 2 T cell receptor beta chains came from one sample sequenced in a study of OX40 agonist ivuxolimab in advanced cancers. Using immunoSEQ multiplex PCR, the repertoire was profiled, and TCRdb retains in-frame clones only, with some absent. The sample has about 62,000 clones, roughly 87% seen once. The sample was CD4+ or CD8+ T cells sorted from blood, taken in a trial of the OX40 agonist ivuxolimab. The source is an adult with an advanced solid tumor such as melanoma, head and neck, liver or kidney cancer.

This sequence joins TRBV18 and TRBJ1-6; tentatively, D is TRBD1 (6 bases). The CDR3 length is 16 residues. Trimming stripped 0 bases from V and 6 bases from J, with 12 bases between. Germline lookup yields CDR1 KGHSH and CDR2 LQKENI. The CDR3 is CASSPPVQGLNSPLHF. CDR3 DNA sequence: TGTGCCAGCTCACCACCGGTACAGGGTCTTAATTCACCCCTCCACTTT.

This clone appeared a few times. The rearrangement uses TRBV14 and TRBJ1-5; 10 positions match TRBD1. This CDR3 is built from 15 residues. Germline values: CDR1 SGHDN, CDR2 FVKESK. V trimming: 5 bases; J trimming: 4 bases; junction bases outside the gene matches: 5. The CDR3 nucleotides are TGTGCCAGCAGCTGGGGACAGGGGCGGAATCAGCCCCAGCATTTT. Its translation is CASSWGQGRNQPQHF.